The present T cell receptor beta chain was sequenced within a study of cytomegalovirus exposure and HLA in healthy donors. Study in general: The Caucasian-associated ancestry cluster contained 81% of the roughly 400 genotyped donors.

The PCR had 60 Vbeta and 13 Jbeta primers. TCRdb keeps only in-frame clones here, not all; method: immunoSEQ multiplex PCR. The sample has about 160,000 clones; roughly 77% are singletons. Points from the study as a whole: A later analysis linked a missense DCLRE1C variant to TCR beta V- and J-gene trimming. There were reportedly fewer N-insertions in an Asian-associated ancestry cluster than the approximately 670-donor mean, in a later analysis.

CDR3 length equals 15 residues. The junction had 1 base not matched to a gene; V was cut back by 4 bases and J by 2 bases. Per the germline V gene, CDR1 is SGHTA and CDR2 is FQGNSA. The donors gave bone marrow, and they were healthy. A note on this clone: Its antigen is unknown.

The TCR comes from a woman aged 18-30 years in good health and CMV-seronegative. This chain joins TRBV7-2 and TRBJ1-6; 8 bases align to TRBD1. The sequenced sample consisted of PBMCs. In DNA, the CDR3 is TGTGCCAGCAGCTCGGGACAGGCCTATAATTCACCCCTCCACTTT. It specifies CASSSGQAYNSPLHF.